This is a list of T cell receptor beta chains from one sample in a study of T cells in Graves' hyperthyroidism and ophthalmopathy. Each CDR3 protein gets one entry after TCRdb re-called the multiplex PCR reads with MiXCR. The repertoire holds 550,000 to 700,000 distinct CDR3 sequences, with roughly 14% as singletons. Material: blood. Receptors originate from a woman aged 40 to 55 with Graves' ophthalmopathy. The CDR3 runs from the conserved cysteine through the conserved F or W. D genes are given only for firm matches. Expanded clones get a size class; other rows say once, few or many, or leave the size out.

cdr3_nt,cdr3_aa,j_call,clone_size,d_call,v_call
TGTGCCAGCTCGCCACAGGGGAGCACTGAAGCTTTCTTT,CASSPQGSTEAFF,TRBJ1-1,many,TRBD1,TRBV18
TGTGCCAGCAGCTCAAACGGGGCCAACGTCCTGACTTTC,CASSSNGANVLTF,TRBJ2-6,.,.,TRBV7-9
TGTGCCAGCAGCCTACCCCTAGCGGGAGTTGGAACCGGGGAGCTGTTTTTT,CASSLPLAGVGTGELFF,TRBJ2-2,few,TRBD2,TRBV4-2
TGTGCCATCAGTGAGGGACAGACGAGCTCCTACGAGCAGTACTTC,CAISEGQTSSYEQYF,TRBJ2-7,many,.,TRBV10-3
TGTGCCAGCAGCCCGGCCGAGGGCAATCAGCCCCAGCATTTT,CASSPAEGNQPQHF,TRBJ1-5,many,.,TRBV25-1
TGTGCCACCAGTTCCCCAGCGGGAGTTCAAACCGGGGAGCTGTTTTTT,CATSSPAGVQTGELFF,TRBJ2-2,.,TRBD2,TRBV24-1
TGTGCCAGCAGCCCGACAGGGGAATTGGGCTACGAGCAGTACTTC,CASSPTGELGYEQYF,TRBJ2-7,many,TRBD1,TRBV7-9
TGTGCCACCAGTGATCACTTCACAGGACTGAACACCGGGGAGCTGTTTTTT,CATSDHFTGLNTGELFF,TRBJ2-2,many,.,TRBV24-1
TGTGCCAGCAGCAAGCGGGAGTCCGGGGAGCTGTTTTTT,CASSKRESGELFF,TRBJ2-2,many,TRBD2,TRBV11-1
TGCAGTGCTCGAGACAGGTTGAATGAGCAGTTCTTC,CSARDRLNEQFF,TRBJ2-1,many,.,TRBV20-1
TGTGCCAGCAGTGAAGAGACAGGCGGCGAGCAGTACTTC,CASSEETGGEQYF,TRBJ2-7,.,.,TRBV2
TGTGCCAGCAGTTCCGGGACCTCTTACTCCTACGAGCAGTACTTC,CASSSGTSYSYEQYF,TRBJ2-7,many,.,TRBV28
TGCGCCAGCAGCTTGGGAGGGCCGGGACTAGCGGGAGGAGAGACCCAGTACTTC,CASSLGGPGLAGGETQYF,TRBJ2-5,many,TRBD2,TRBV5-1
TGTGCCAGCAGCCAACAGGGATGGGGGAACCAAGAGACCCAGTACTTC,CASSQQGWGNQETQYF,TRBJ2-5,few,.,TRBV11-2
TGTGCCAGCAGCTCCCGACAGGGGCCCGACTATGGCTACACCTTC,CASSSRQGPDYGYTF,TRBJ1-2,many,TRBD1,TRBV7-8
TGTGCCAGCATCCTGGACCCTCGAAACGACGAGCAGTACTTC,CASILDPRNDEQYF,TRBJ2-7,many,.,TRBV12-3/TRBV12-4
TGTGCCAGCAGCTTAAGACAGGCGAACACCGGGGAGCTGTTTTTT,CASSLRQANTGELFF,TRBJ2-2,many,.,TRBV11-3
TGTGCCAGCAGCGCTACAGTCATGAACACTGAAGCTTTCTTT,CASSATVMNTEAFF,TRBJ1-1,many,.,TRBV7-8